Sequencing of this T cell receptor beta chain was carried out in a study of PD-1 blockade in classical Hodgkin lymphoma. Study background: Every 2 weeks, patients got 3 mg/kg intravenous nivolumab. Study findings and constraints: Complete responders possessed baseline diversity comparable to newly diagnosed patients.

To note about this clone: Its antigen remains unidentified.

Some clones are missing from TCRdb's copy, which holds only in-frame ones; the method was immunoSEQ multiplex PCR. The repertoire consists of 10,000 to 15,000 clones, with roughly 76% occurring once and the leading ten covering around a quarter. Every single patient, without exception, relapsed after autologous stem cell transplantation, and brentuximab vedotin exposure varied. V lost 3 bases and J lost 4, with 13 bases in between. CDR3 length: 15 residues. The germline V gene has CDR1 SGDLS and CDR2 YYNGEE. This material consisted of peripheral blood mononuclear cells (PBMCs), taken at baseline. This receptor was taken from a human donor with classical Hodgkin lymphoma. This rearrangement joins TRBV9 to TRBJ2-2; no definite D call. This CDR3 reads CASSEAPGGTGELFF. CDR3 nucleotide sequence: TGTGCCAGCAGCGAGGCCCCCGGCGGCACCGGGGAGCTGTTTTTT.